The TCR beta chain under discussion was sequenced for a study of cytotoxic CD8 clonotypes in ibrutinib-treated CLL. Study-wide results and caveats: Patients with sustained remission and those progressing were sampled at differing times. At ibrutinib response, clonality increased, and at progression it declined back toward baseline. Circulating CD8+ T-cell counts were tracked by baseline clonality, which exceeded that of age-matched healthy donors. Private clonotypes, not public ones, expanded at ibrutinib response.

Notes on this clone: Antigen unknown.

Libraries were prepared by immunoSEQ multiplex PCR; TCRdb keeps only in-frame clonotypes and omits some of them. Of hundreds of thousands of clones in the sample, 70% were seen once. CDR3 length: 15 amino acids. CDR1 and CDR2 from the germline V gene are MRHNA and SNTAGT. Germline trimming cut 6 bases from V and 3 bases from J; bases unmatched to any gene: 6. The origin of this receptor is a human donor with chronic lymphocytic leukemia. The sequencing used PBMCs, collected after 12 months of ibrutinib treatment. The chain uses TRBV6-4 and TRBJ2-1; TRBD2 aligns across 9 bases. CDR3 nucleotides: TGTGCCAGCAGCCTCCTAGCGGGAAGCTACAATGAGCAGTTCTTC. Its translation: CASSLLAGSYNEQFF.